The 13 T cell receptor beta chains given below trace back to one sample, sequenced in a study of T cell responses to AZD1222 COVID-19 vaccine. TCRdb's table, derived via immunoSEQ multiplex PCR, lists solely in-frame clones and lacks some. Altogether some 130,000 clones are present, 70% to 90% being singletons, with the ten largest covering approximately 20%. This specimen was peripheral blood, taken on day 0 of AZD1222 vaccination. The receptor source for this set is an adult in good health.

The genes are TRBV19 and TRBJ2-3; D assignment may be TRBD1 or TRBD2 (6 bases each). The germline V gene has CDR1 LNHDA and CDR2 SQIVND (reference sequence). The V gene lost 5 bases and the J gene lost 3 bases, with 15 bases spanning the gap. The CDR3 has 15 amino acids. DNA for the CDR3: TGTGCCAGTAGTCCTAGGGGGGAAACGACAGATACGCAGTATTTT. This gives the protein CASSPRGETTDTQYF. Looking up the rest from reference TRBV19 and TRBJ2-3 gives the full variable domain: DGGITQSPKYLFRKEGQNVTLSCEQNLNHDAMYWYRQDPGQGLRLIYYSQIVNDFQKGDIAEGYSVSREKKESFPLTVTSAQKNPTAFYLCASSPRGETTDTQYFGPGTRLTVL.

The chain is built from TRBV12-3 or TRBV12-4 and TRBJ2-5, with D tentatively TRBD2 (6 bases). Trimming took 5 bases from V and 12 from J, leaving 16 bases between them. This CDR3 spans 12 amino acids. The CDR3 nucleotides read TGTGCCAGCAGTCACCCCGGGACTTTGGAGTACTTC. As protein: CASSHPGTLEYF.

This clone was observed a single time. V usage is TRBV15 and J usage is TRBJ2-3, with TRBD2 identical over 10 bases. V trimming: 9 bases; J trimming: 0 bases; junction bases outside the gene matches: 3. Per germline, CDR1 LNHNV and CDR2 YYDKDF (reference sequence). This CDR3 has 14 amino acids. CDR3 bases: TGTGCCACGACGGGACTAGCGAGCACAGATACGCAGTATTTT. Its translation is CATTGLASTDTQYF.

V usage is TRBV5-1 and J usage is TRBJ2-6; D assignment may be TRBD1 or TRBD2 (5 bases each). Looked up from germline, CDR1 is SGHRS and CDR2 is YFSETQ. The CDR3 loop spans 18 amino acids. V was pared by 4 bases and J by 0 bases, with 17 bases between. DNA of the CDR3: TGCGCCAGCAGCCCGGGACCGATATCCACCTCTGGGGCCAACGTCCTGACTTTC. This encodes CASSPGPISTSGANVLTF.

J is TRBJ2-2 and V is TRBV15, with D perhaps TRBD2 (7 bases). V was shortened by 5 bases and J by 6 bases, with 16 bases between the two germline ends. In germline, CDR1 is LNHNV, CDR2 YYDKDF (reference sequence). This CDR3 has 15 amino acids. The chain's CDR3 is CATSGGARVSGELFF. The CDR3 nucleotides read TGTGCCACCAGCGGGGGGGCCAGGGTCTCCGGGGAGCTGTTTTTT.

The chain uses TRBV11-3 and TRBJ2-3; D possibly corresponds to TRBD1 (6 bases). CDR1 is SGHNT and CDR2 is YENEEA in the germline V gene. The CDR3 length is 12 residues. V was pared by 2 bases and J by 6 bases, with 6 bases between. The CDR3 is CASSLQGDTQYF. For the CDR3, the DNA is TGTGCCAGCAGCTTACAGGGGGATACGCAGTATTTT.

V gene TRBV5-1 combines with J gene TRBJ2-5, with 7 nucleotides matching TRBD2. Germline CDR1 reads SGHRS; CDR2 reads YFSETQ. The CDR3 is 14 residues long. Losses at the gene ends were 0 bases for V and 9 bases for J; bases not matched to a gene: 8. CDR3 loop: CASSLGPPRGAQYF. In DNA form, the CDR3 reads TGCGCCAGCAGCTTGGGGCCTCCACGGGGGGCCCAGTACTTC.

This clone was counted between two and nine times. This chain joins TRBV30 and TRBJ2-7; the match to TRBD1 covers 10 bases. Trimming at V came to 2 bases and at J to 4 bases, leaving 5 bases not matched to a gene. The CDR3 runs to 14 residues. Germline V lookup: CDR1 GTSNPN, CDR2 SVGIG (reference sequence). The CDR3 protein is CAWSMDRGIYEQYF. The CDR3 region has the DNA TGTGCCTGGAGTATGGACAGGGGGATTTACGAGCAGTACTTC.

The gene calls are TRBV19 and TRBJ1-6, with D possibly matching TRBD1 (5 bases). The CDR3 is made up of 13 amino acids. The V and J ends lost 9 bases and 13 bases respectively, with 19 bases between them. Germline CDR1 and CDR2: LNHDA and SQIVND (reference sequence). The chain's CDR3 is CASHYYSGTPLHF. CDR3 DNA: TGTGCCAGCCATTATTACTCGGGGACTCCCCTCCACTTT.

The CDR3 region is CASSLTRNQPQHF. In nucleotides, the CDR3 is TGTGCCAGCAGTTTAACCCGGAATCAGCCCCAGCATTTT. The chain combines TRBV27 with TRBJ1-5; D remains unclear. V lost 2 bases and J 4 bases, leaving 6 bases between the germline ends. CDR3 size: 13 residues. CDR1 is MNHEY and CDR2 is SMNVEV in the germline V gene (reference sequence).

This clone has at least ten counts. At the DNA level, this CDR3 is encoded by other sequences in the same sample as well. The V call is TRBV3-1 (or the pseudogene TRBV3-2), the J call TRBJ2-7; D is undetermined. Germline V gene data show CDR1 as LGHDT and CDR2 as YNNKEL (reference sequence). The CDR3 spans 11 residues. Deletions cut 1 base from V and 5 bases from J, with 3 bases between. Written as DNA, the CDR3 is TGTGCCAGCAGCCAAGGGCACGAGCAGTACTTC. This encodes CASSQGHEQYF.

The chain has TRBV7-2 and TRBJ2-1; tentative D call: TRBD1 (6 bases). Trimming cost V 2 bases and J 6 bases, with 11 bases left between them. Germline lookup yields CDR1 SGHTA and CDR2 FQGNSA. This CDR3 is built from 14 residues. The CDR3 sequence is CASSLRPTGNEQFF. CDR3 DNA: TGTGCCAGCAGCTTACGGCCGACAGGCAATGAGCAGTTCTTC.

This clone was counted a few times. Written as DNA, the CDR3 is TGTGCCAGCAGCTTAGGACTTTACCAAGAGACCCAGTACTTC. Residues: CASSLGLYQETQYF. V is TRBV7-2 and J is TRBJ2-5; no definite D call. The CDR3 is 14 amino acids. CDR1 SGHTA and CDR2 FQGNSA come from the germline V gene. Between the trimmed V and J ends, which lost 1 base and 0 bases, there was a span of 6 bases.